The 27 T cell receptor beta chains reported below all come from one sample, sequenced in a study of OX40 agonist ivuxolimab in advanced cancers. Sequencing was performed with immunoSEQ multiplex PCR; in TCRdb, only in-frame clones are kept and a portion is missing. This sample has around 90,000 clones, with more than 70% found just once. The input for sequencing was CD4+ or CD8+ T cells sorted from blood, taken in a trial of the OX40 agonist ivuxolimab. The source is an adult with an advanced solid tumor such as melanoma, head and neck, liver or kidney cancer.

This chain connects TRBV28 to TRBJ2-7, with D tentatively TRBD1 or TRBD2 (7 bases each). V lost 6 bases and J lost 5, with 20 bases in between. Germline CDR1 MDHEN, CDR2 SYDVKM. The CDR3 totals 15 residues. As DNA, the CDR3 is TGTGCCAGCAGCCAGGGGGGAGGGCCCACCCACGAGCAGTACGTC. Translating gives CASSQGGGPTHEQYV.

The rearrangement links TRBV19 to TRBJ1-2; the D is unclear. The CDR3 runs 15 residues. V was clipped by 0 bases and J by 0 bases, with 8 bases between them. Per germline, CDR1 LNHDA and CDR2 SQIVND (reference sequence). The CDR3 DNA reads TGTGCCAGTAGTATAGAACCTGTTTCTAACTATGGCTACACCTTC. Protein product: CASSIEPVSNYGYTF. Full variable domain (remainder filled in from reference TRBV19 and TRBJ1-2): DGGITQSPKYLFRKEGQNVTLSCEQNLNHDAMYWYRQDPGQGLRLIYYSQIVNDFQKGDIAEGYSVSREKKESFPLTVTSAQKNPTAFYLCASSIEPVSNYGYTFGSGTRLTVV.

V is TRBV6-4 and J is TRBJ2-3; D is ambiguous. Looked up from germline, CDR1 is MRHNA and CDR2 is SNTAGT. This CDR3 contains 15 residues. The germline V and J ends were trimmed by 3 bases and 5 bases, with 15 bases remaining between them. DNA of the CDR3: TGTGCCAGCAGTGATACCCATGTTAAGGGAGATACGCAGTATTTT. Residues: CASSDTHVKGDTQYF.

The chain is built from TRBV7-8 and TRBJ2-1, with 11 bases lining up with TRBD2. The CDR3 has 17 amino acids. The ends lost 4 bases at V and 6 bases at J; junction bases unmatched: 11. CDR1 SGHVS and CDR2 FQNEAQ come from the germline V gene. CDR3 amino acids: CASSSTQLAGVSNEQFF. CDR3 coding DNA: TGTGCCAGCAGCTCCACACAACTAGCGGGAGTTAGCAATGAGCAGTTCTTC.

This rearrangement joins TRBV7-2 to TRBJ2-1; a possible D gene is TRBD2 (6 bases). Trimming took off 3 bases at V and 15 bases at J, with 18 bases between the two ends. Germline-derived CDR1 and CDR2 are SGHTA and FQGNSA. The CDR3 is 13 residues long. The CDR3 reads CASSFSSVVGRFF. The CDR3, as DNA: TGTGCCAGCAGCTTTTCTAGCGTCGTGGGGAGGTTCTTC.

In DNA, the CDR3 is TGTGCCAGTAAGGAACGGCTAGCGGCTTTTCCAGATACGCAGTATTTT. Translated, it gives CASKERLAAFPDTQYF. This chain connects TRBV19 to TRBJ2-3; 7 nucleotides match TRBD2. The length of the CDR3 is 16 residues. CDR1 LNHDA and CDR2 SQIVND come from the germline V gene (reference sequence). V lost 7 bases, J lost 4 bases, and 14 bases stayed unmatched.

This sequence joins TRBV15 and TRBJ2-1; D gene unclear. Germline loops: CDR1 LNHNV, CDR2 YYDKDF (reference sequence). V lost 1 base and J lost 6, with 7 bases in between. This CDR3 region has 13 residues. The CDR3 region has the DNA TGTGCCACCAGCAGAGTAACGTTCAATGAGCAGTTCTTC. Translated: CATSRVTFNEQFF.

The V gene is TRBV5-1, the J gene TRBJ2-6, with D unclear. The length of the CDR3 is 18 residues. V lost 4 bases and J lost 0, with 17 bases in between. Germline V gene lookup returns CDR1 SGHRS and CDR2 YFSETQ. This chain's CDR3 is CASSGTEPRTSGANVLTF. CDR3 bases: TGCGCCAGCAGCGGTACAGAGCCTCGTACCTCTGGGGCCAACGTCCTGACTTTC.

In the case of this clone: Other DNA sequences from this sample encode an identical CDR3 as well. The J gene is TRBJ1-1, the V gene TRBV5-1; 7 bases align to TRBD1. The J segment lost 1 base and the V segment lost 4 bases, leaving 4 bases of the junction unmatched. The germline CDR1 and CDR2 sequences are SGHRS and YFSETQ. The CDR3 totals 14 residues. CDR3 sequence: CASSPRQGNTEAFF. CDR3 DNA: TGCGCCAGCAGCCCACGACAGGGGAACACTGAAGCTTTCTTT.

The chain links TRBV19 to TRBJ1-1, with 8 bases that match TRBD1. The CDR3 has 14 amino acids. After removal of 3 bases from V and 4 bases from J, the junction contained 4 bases not matched to a gene. The germline V gene has CDR1 LNHDA and CDR2 SQIVND (reference sequence). In nucleotides, the CDR3 is TGTGCCAGTAGTATCGCAGGGGGCAGCACTGAAGCTTTCTTT. Amino acid sequence: CASSIAGGSTEAFF.

The chain is built from TRBV2 and TRBJ1-5; 8 bases are a match to TRBD1. The CDR3 is 16 amino acids. V was clipped by 1 base and J by 7 bases; unmatched bases: 9. CDR1 SNHLY and CDR2 FYNNEI come from the germline V gene. Here the CDR3 reads CASSEGRQGLGQPQHF. The CDR3 DNA follows: TGTGCCAGCAGTGAAGGCCGACAGGGGTTGGGCCAGCCCCAGCATTTT. Filled out from reference TRBV2 and TRBJ1-5, the complete variable domain reads EPEVTQTPSHQVTQMGQEVILRCVPISNHLYFYWYRQILGQKVEFLVSFYNNEISEKSEIFDDQFSVERPDGSNFTLKIRSTKLEDSAMYFCASSEGRQGLGQPQHFGDGTRLSIL.

J is TRBJ1-2 and V is TRBV5-4; 8 nucleotides match TRBD1. Unmatched junction bases numbered 13, after V lost 5 bases and J lost 7 bases. The CDR3 covers 15 residues. From germline, CDR1 is SGHNT and CDR2 YYREEE (reference sequence). CDR3: CASRNDRGYVVGYTF. Here the CDR3 DNA reads TGTGCCAGCAGAAATGACAGGGGTTATGTTGTTGGCTACACCTTC.

This clone was found a few times. The chain recombines TRBV21-1 with TRBJ1-3. TRBV21-1 is recorded as a pseudogene. The CDR3 totals 17 residues. CDR3 sequence reads: CASSKSLGLNSGNTIYF. The DNA for the CDR3 is TGTGCCAGCAGCAAATCCCTGGGACTCAACTCTGGAAACACCATATATTTT.

The V call is TRBV7-3, the J call TRBJ2-3; maybe TRBD2 (5 bases). V was trimmed by 5 bases and J by 2 bases, leaving 20 bases between them. Per germline, CDR1 SGHTA and CDR2 FQGTGA. There are 17 residues in the CDR3. The CDR3 DNA reads TGTGCCAGCAGCCCTGGGAGTTGGCAAAGGAACACAGATACGCAGTATTTT. Amino acids: CASSPGSWQRNTDTQYF.

V is TRBV18 and J is TRBJ2-1; D not resolved. Trimming stripped 1 base from V and 5 bases from J, with 6 bases between. Looked up from germline, CDR1 is KGHSH and CDR2 is LQKENI. This CDR3 is built from 13 residues. CDR3: CASSPRADNEQFF. The CDR3 bases are TGTGCCAGCTCACCACGGGCCGACAATGAGCAGTTCTTC.

This clone was counted only a few times. This rearrangement joins TRBV7-8 to TRBJ1-1; 8 nucleotides match TRBD1. V lost 5 bases to trimming and J lost 5 bases; unmatched junction nucleotides: 7. The CDR3 extends over 14 amino acids. Germline-derived CDR1 and CDR2 are SGHVS and FQNEAQ. The CDR3 sequence: CASSQRTGLTEAFF. CDR3 nucleotides: TGTGCCAGCAGCCAGAGGACAGGGTTAACTGAAGCTTTCTTT.

The gene calls are TRBV29-1 and TRBJ2-6; the match to TRBD2 covers 13 bases. CDR1 and CDR2 from the germline V gene are SQVTM and ANQGSEA. The CDR3 runs 16 residues. The V gene end was trimmed by 6 bases and the J gene end by 4 bases; junction bases not matched to a gene: 6. The DNA for the CDR3 is TGCAGCGTCCGGACTAGCGGGAGAACCGGGGCCAACGTCCTGACTTTC. This sequence encodes CSVRTSGRTGANVLTF.

This clone appeared a single time. V is TRBV6-1 and J is TRBJ2-2, with TRBD1 as a possible D gene (5 bases). CDR1 is MNHNS and CDR2 is SASEGT in the germline V gene. Between the trimmed V and J ends, which lost 8 bases and 2 bases, there was a span of 9 bases. This CDR3 region has 13 residues. The CDR3 DNA reads as TGTGCCAGCCTCGGACAAAACACCGGGGAGCTGTTTTTT. Amino acid sequence: CASLGQNTGELFF.

Details on this clone: The same CDR3 also results from other DNA sequences found in this sample. This sequence joins TRBV2 and TRBJ2-7, with TRBD1 as a possible D gene (6 bases). The V gene lost 6 bases and the J gene lost 2 bases, with 14 bases spanning the gap. Per the germline V gene, CDR1 is SNHLY and CDR2 is FYNNEI. CDR3 length: 14 amino acids. The CDR3 region is CASREQGPTYEQYV. Written as DNA, the CDR3 is TGTGCCAGCAGGGAGCAGGGGCCAACCTACGAGCAGTACGTC.

This chain links TRBV11-2 with TRBJ1-1; D unresolved. The CDR3 length is 13 residues. V was pared by 5 bases and J by 0 bases, with 7 bases between. The germline V gene encodes CDR1 SGHAT and CDR2 FQNNGV. The CDR3 nucleotides are TGTGCCAGCAGCCTCCTGATGAACACTGAAGCTTTCTTT. Encoded protein: CASSLLMNTEAFF.

The chain has TRBV19 and TRBJ2-7; TRBD2 matches 10 bases. The length of the CDR3 is 12 residues. V dropped 7 bases and J dropped 6; count of bases not matched to a gene: 3. Germline CDR1 reads LNHDA; CDR2 reads SQIVND (reference sequence). The CDR3 protein is CASKGLAFEQYF. CDR3 nucleotide sequence: TGTGCCAGTAAGGGACTAGCGTTCGAGCAGTACTTC. The complete variable domain, with remaining parts taken from reference TRBV19 and TRBJ2-7, reads DGGITQSPKYLFRKEGQNVTLSCEQNLNHDAMYWYRQDPGQGLRLIYYSQIVNDFQKGDIAEGYSVSREKKESFPLTVTSAQKNPTAFYLCASKGLAFEQYFGPGTRLTVT.

This clone was found once. This chain links TRBV6-6 with TRBJ2-2; TRBD1 is a possible D gene (6 bases). CDR1 MNHNY and CDR2 SVGAGI come from the germline V gene (reference sequence). The CDR3 consists of 14 residues. Trimming cost V 8 bases and J 5 bases, with 15 bases left between them. CDR3 in amino acids: CASAYKGGTGELFF. The CDR3 DNA sequence: TGTGCCAGCGCTTATAAAGGGGGAACCGGGGAGCTGTTTTTT.

This chain links TRBV19 with TRBJ1-2; D not resolved. CDR3 length equals 14 residues. The V gene's germline CDR1 is LNHDA and CDR2 SQIVND (reference sequence). V was shortened by 5 bases and J by 1 base, with 11 bases between the two germline ends. The CDR3 DNA reads as TGTGCCAGTAGTGTACGGGCCAATAACTATGGCTACACCTTC. It codes for CASSVRANNYGYTF. The whole variable domain, filled in from reference TRBV19 and TRBJ1-2, reads DGGITQSPKYLFRKEGQNVTLSCEQNLNHDAMYWYRQDPGQGLRLIYYSQIVNDFQKGDIAEGYSVSREKKESFPLTVTSAQKNPTAFYLCASSVRANNYGYTFGSGTRLTVV.

V gene TRBV6-5 combines with J gene TRBJ1-2; D uncertain. In germline, CDR1 is MNHEY, CDR2 SVGAGI. This CDR3 has 14 amino acids. The ends were cut back, 5 bases at V and 2 bases at J, with 12 bases in the middle. CDR3 in DNA: TGTGCCAGCAGTGAAAGTGGAGGAAACTATGGCTACACCTTC. Its protein is CASSESGGNYGYTF.

This clone showed up just once. V usage is TRBV7-6 and J usage is TRBJ2-1; D remains unclear. Germline V gene data show CDR1 as SGHVS and CDR2 as FNYEAQ. Trimming left V 5 bases short and J 8 bases short, with 10 bases between. The CDR3 is 12 residues long. This CDR3 reads CASSTGTHEQFF. CDR3 in DNA: TGTGCCAGCAGCACCGGTACCCATGAGCAGTTCTTC. The variable domain in full, completed from reference TRBV7-6 and TRBJ2-1, reads GAGVSQSPRYKVTKRGQDVALRCDPISGHVSLYWYRQALGQGPEFLTYFNYEAQQDKSGLPNDRFSAERPEGSISTLTIQRTEQRDSAMYRCASSTGTHEQFFGPGTRLTVL.

This clone was seen a few times. The chain links TRBV18 to TRBJ2-7; no firm D call. The germline V and J ends were trimmed by 6 bases and 0 bases, with 9 bases remaining between them. Germline V gene sequence: CDR1 KGHSH, CDR2 LQKENI. CDR3 length: 13 residues. The CDR3 nucleotides are TGTGCCAGCTCGGCCGGGTACTCCTACGAGCAGTACGTC. Translated, it gives CASSAGYSYEQYV.

The chain couples TRBV10-3 to TRBJ2-5; 7 bases align to TRBD2. V lost 4 bases to trimming and J lost 2 bases; unmatched junction nucleotides: 4. The CDR3 runs to 14 residues. CDR1 is ENHRY, CDR2 SYGVKD, per germline. For the CDR3, the DNA is TGTGCCATCAGTGTGGGGGGGGAACAAGAGACCCAGTACTTC. It is translated as CAISVGGEQETQYF.